Presented here are 31 T cell receptor beta chains from one specimen sequenced in a study of post-analysis software for immune sequencing data. Prepared TCR beta cDNA libraries contained unique molecular identifiers. TCRdb processed the PCR reads anew with MiXCR; each CDR3 protein has one entry. Of 750,000 to 950,000 distinct CDR3 sequences listed, around 53% were seen once; the top ten hold 4.6%. These receptors have no known antigen. Overall study findings and caveats: Controls had lower frequencies than patients of about 5 TRBV segments, which included TRBV5-6, TRBV5-1 and TRBV20-1.

Sequencing was performed on blood. The source is a girl between 5 and 17 years old with multiple sclerosis.

The genes are TRBV20-1 and TRBJ2-1, with D possibly being TRBD2 (5 bases). Trimming shortened V by 1 base and J by 0 bases, and 10 bases separated the two germline ends. CDR3 size: 15 residues. The V gene's germline CDR1 is DFQATT and CDR2 SNEGSKA (reference sequence). The CDR3 is CSARASDYSYNEQFF. In nucleotides, the CDR3 is TGCAGTGCTAGAGCCTCCGACTACTCCTACAATGAGCAGTTCTTC.

The V and J genes are TRBV25-1 and TRBJ2-5; 7 bases agree with TRBD2. TRBJ2-7 matches the DNA end more closely, so the J call is doubtful. This CDR3 spans 15 amino acids. Germline V gene lookup returns CDR1 MGHDK and CDR2 SYGVNS. CDR3 coding DNA: TGTGCCAGCAGTGAAGCGCTAGCGGCCGCCTACGAGCAGTACTTC. This translates into CASSEALAAAYEQYF.

This chain uses TRBV20-1 with TRBJ2-1; tentatively, D is TRBD2 (6 bases). Per the germline V gene, CDR1 is DFQATT and CDR2 is SNEGSKA (reference sequence). The CDR3 runs 15 residues. With 6 bases removed from V and 3 bases from J, the gap between germline ends came to 18 bases. The CDR3 spells CSAEIADVYYNEQFF. The CDR3 DNA reads as TGCAGTGCCGAAATAGCGGATGTCTACTACAATGAGCAGTTCTTC.

The chain links TRBV25-1 to TRBJ2-7, with 8 bases lining up with TRBD2. The length of the CDR3 is 15 residues. Germline CDR1 MGHDK, CDR2 SYGVNS. V lost 4 bases to trimming and J lost 8 bases; unmatched junction nucleotides: 13. CDR3 amino acids: CASSALGGGTSKQYF. The CDR3 DNA is TGTGCCAGCAGTGCCCTCGGCGGGGGGACCTCCAAGCAGTACTTC.

The chain uses TRBV20-1 and TRBJ2-7; 12 bases agree with TRBD1. The germline V gene encodes CDR1 DFQATT and CDR2 SNEGSKA (reference sequence). J gave up 6 bases and V 6 bases, and 6 bases lay outside the gene matches. The CDR3 is 13 residues long. CDR3 protein: CSADGTGGFEQYF. Written as DNA, the CDR3 is TGCAGTGCAGACGGGACAGGGGGCTTCGAGCAGTACTTC.

About this clonotype itself: One junction end does not reproduce the germline sequence, and a read error may be involved. The chain couples TRBV7-7 to TRBJ2-1; no reliable D call. The CDR3 is 16 amino acids. The germline V gene encodes CDR1 SSHAT and CDR2 FNYEAQ (reference sequence). The DNA of the CDR3 is TGTGCTAGCAGCTTAGGGTCGGGTTCCTCCTACAATGAGCAGTTCTTC. It translates to CASSLGSGSSYNEQFF.

The chain employs TRBV20-1 and TRBJ2-1, with 7 bases that match TRBD2. Germline V CDR1 and CDR2: DFQATT, SNEGSKA (reference sequence). The CDR3 length is 16 residues. V shed 0 bases, J shed 4 bases, and the junction held 9 bases outside the gene matches. CDR3 region: CSARDQSGIMYNEQFF. CDR3 DNA sequence: TGCAGTGCTAGAGACCAAAGCGGGATAATGTACAATGAGCAGTTCTTC.

The rearrangement uses TRBV10-3 and TRBJ2-7, with 9 bases that match TRBD2. Trimming at V came to 4 bases and at J to 0 bases, leaving 4 bases not matched to a gene. This CDR3 has 15 residues. Per germline, CDR1 ENHRY and CDR2 SYGVKD. The CDR3 coding sequence is TGTGCCATCAGTGGGGGGACTAGCCTCTCCTACGAGCAGTACTTC. Translation: CAISGGTSLSYEQYF.

This chain links TRBV29-1 with TRBJ2-5; weak D call: TRBD2 (5 bases). The last part of the DNA fits TRBJ2-7 better; the J call may be wrong. The germline gives CDR1 SQVTM, CDR2 ANQGSEA. The CDR3 runs 13 residues. The DNA of the CDR3 is TGCAGCGTCCTAGAGGCGGGCGACTACGAGCAGTACTTC. Amino acid sequence: CSVLEAGDYEQYF.

The rearrangement links TRBV5-6 to TRBJ2-1; 11 nucleotides align to TRBD1. This CDR3 region has 16 residues. V was pared by 2 bases and J by 8 bases, with 9 bases of the junction left unmatched. CDR1 is SGHDT, CDR2 YYEEEE, per germline. CDR3 residues: CASSFPDRGLEHEQFF. CDR3 coding DNA: TGTGCCAGCAGCTTCCCGGACAGGGGGCTCGAGCATGAGCAGTTCTTC.

The rearrangement joins TRBV20-1 to TRBJ2-3; D unresolved. Trimming left V 0 bases short and J 0 bases short, with 10 bases between. Germline V gives CDR1 DFQATT, CDR2 SNEGSKA (reference sequence). The CDR3 sequence is 15 residues long. CDR3 sequence reads: CSARDEIVSTDTQYF. The CDR3 DNA is TGCAGTGCTAGAGATGAAATAGTTAGCACAGATACGCAGTATTTT.

Only one count was recorded for this clonotype. The chain uses TRBV11-2 and TRBJ1-4, with D possibly TRBD1 on 6 matching bases. V was pared by 1 base and J by 6 bases, with 18 bases between. From germline, CDR1 is SGHAT and CDR2 FQNNGV. The CDR3 is 17 amino acids. The CDR3 is CASSLGIWGAVDEKLFF. The CDR3 nucleotides read TGTGCCAGCAGCTTAGGAATTTGGGGGGCAGTCGATGAAAAACTGTTTTTT.

The genes are TRBV10-3 and TRBJ1-5; D not certain. The CDR3 has 13 amino acids. Between the trimmed V and J ends, which lost 7 bases and 5 bases, there was a span of 12 bases. Germline V gene sequence: CDR1 ENHRY, CDR2 SYGVKD. The CDR3 sequence is CAIKASSDQPQHF. The CDR3 DNA is TGTGCCATCAAGGCATCCTCGGATCAGCCCCAGCATTTT.

The sample holds a few counts of this clonotype. V gene TRBV7-9 combines with J gene TRBJ2-6, with D possibly being TRBD1 (5 bases). Germline V gene lookup returns CDR1 SEHNR and CDR2 FQNEAQ (reference sequence). Between the trimmed V and J ends, which lost 6 bases and 1 base, there was a span of 7 bases. CDR3 length equals 14 residues. CDR3 nucleotides: TGTGCCAGCAGAGGGGATTCTGGGGCCAACGTCCTGACTTTC. It codes for CASRGDSGANVLTF.

This clonotype was seen only a few times. The chain is built from TRBV27 and TRBJ2-7, with TRBD1 identical over 7 bases. The CDR3 extends over 14 amino acids. The germline gives CDR1 MNHEY, CDR2 SMNVEV (reference sequence). V shed 0 bases and J 1 base; nucleotides not matched to a gene: 0. The CDR3: CASSLSGQSYEQYF. In nucleotides, the CDR3 is TGTGCCAGCAGTTTATCGGGACAGTCCTACGAGCAGTACTTC.

The chain joins TRBV10-2 to TRBJ2-6, with D possibly matching TRBD2 (5 bases). CDR1 WSHSY and CDR2 SAAADI come from the germline V gene. Trimming took 2 bases from V and 1 from J, leaving 9 bases between them. The CDR3 runs 16 residues. CDR3: CASSEPEVSGANVLTF. The CDR3 coding sequence is TGCGCCAGCAGTGAGCCGGAGGTTTCTGGGGCCAACGTCCTGACTTTC.

This clonotype came up a few times. The V call is TRBV7-2, the J call TRBJ1-6, with unresolved D. The CDR3 covers 12 residues. V dropped 5 bases and J dropped 7 bases, with 6 bases sitting between them. Looked up from germline, CDR1 is SGHTA and CDR2 is FQGNSA. DNA of the CDR3: TGTGCCAGCAGCGCCGCCAATTCACCCCTCCACTTT. Protein: CASSAANSPLHF.

The CDR3 DNA reads as TGTGCCAGCAGTTTTTCCCACCCTGCTGCGGGCGAGCAGTACTTC. It yields the protein CASSFSHPAAGEQYF. The chain uses TRBV12-3 or TRBV12-4 and TRBJ2-5, with D perhaps TRBD2 (5 bases). The DNA end lines up better with TRBJ2-7; the J call may be wrong. This CDR3 is built from 15 residues.

This chain uses TRBV7-2 with TRBJ2-3, with 11 bases aligning to TRBD2. CDR3 size: 17 residues. The germline gives CDR1 SGHTA, CDR2 FQGNSA. V was pared by 5 bases and J by 4 bases, with 11 bases of the junction left unmatched. The CDR3 reads CASSARGIAGGPDTQYF. CDR3 in DNA: TGTGCCAGCAGCGCCCGGGGTATAGCGGGAGGGCCAGATACGCAGTATTTT.

In this sample, this clonotype turned up a few times. The chain is built from TRBV29-1 and TRBJ2-7; D possibly matches TRBD1 or TRBD2 (7 bases each). There are 13 residues in the CDR3. Germline assignment: CDR1 SQVTM and CDR2 ANQGSEA. V dropped 6 bases and J dropped 6 bases, with 18 bases sitting between them. The CDR3 loop is CSVREGASGEQYF. CDR3 coding DNA: TGCAGCGTCAGGGAGGGGGCGTCGGGCGAGCAGTACTTC.

The rearrangement uses TRBV12-3 or TRBV12-4 and TRBJ2-3; TRBD2 matches 10 bases. The CDR3 has 14 residues. Losses at the gene ends were 4 bases for V and 3 bases for J; bases not matched to a gene: 1. The CDR3 loop is CASSWGLATDTQYF. The CDR3 DNA sequence: TGTGCCAGCAGTTGGGGACTAGCGACAGATACGCAGTATTTT.

CDR3 sequence (DNA): TGCAGCGTTGTGGGAGCGGGAGGGAAGACCCGCTACGAGCAGTACTTC. Its protein product is CSVVGAGGKTRYEQYF. The gene calls are TRBV29-1 and TRBJ2-7; 10 positions match TRBD2. The CDR3 spans 16 residues. J lost 3 bases, V lost 4 bases, and 12 bases had no gene match. Looked up from germline, CDR1 is SQVTM and CDR2 is ANQGSEA.

This chain connects TRBV5-1 to TRBJ1-1; a possible D gene is TRBD1 (5 bases). CDR3 length: 12 residues. Trimming removed 2 bases from V and 4 bases from J, with 6 bases in between. The germline CDR1 and CDR2 sequences are SGHRS and YFSETQ. Here the CDR3 reads CASSFQGTEAFF. CDR3 in DNA: TGCGCCAGCAGCTTCCAGGGCACTGAAGCTTTCTTT.

Only a few counts were recorded for this clonotype. The chain joins TRBV6-1 to TRBJ1-5, with TRBD1 as a possible D gene (6 bases). V was trimmed by 2 bases and J by 9 bases, leaving 20 bases between them. The CDR3 is made up of 16 amino acids. Germline assignment: CDR1 MNHNS and CDR2 SASEGT. CDR3 DNA sequence: TGTGCCAGCAGTGAATCTAGTGGAGGGGGGGACCTGCCCCAGCATTTT. It translates to CASSESSGGGDLPQHF.

This clonotype was counted many times. The CDR3 spells CASSLGTGGRETQYF. CDR3 sequence (DNA): TGCGCCAGCAGCCTGGGGACAGGGGGTAGAGAGACCCAGTACTTC. The J gene is TRBJ2-5, the V gene TRBV5-1; TRBD1 matches 11 bases. Germline-derived CDR1 and CDR2 are SGHRS and YFSETQ. This CDR3 has 15 residues. V shed 4 bases, J shed 4 bases, and the junction held 6 bases outside the gene matches.

This clonotype occurred a few times. A junction boundary mismatches the germline segment, possibly from a read error. The chain combines TRBV5-1 with TRBJ2-3, with 15 bases matching TRBD2. CDR1 is SGHRS, CDR2 YFSETQ, per germline. This CDR3 comprises 16 residues. CDR3 DNA: TGTGCCAGCAGCCCCGGACTAGCGGGGGGGGCAGATACGCAGTATTTT. As protein: CASSPGLAGGADTQYF.

The V and J genes are TRBV9 and TRBJ1-2; possible D gene TRBD1, 5 bases. The V gene lost 2 bases and the J gene lost 3 bases, with 11 bases spanning the gap. Germline loops: CDR1 SGDLS, CDR2 YYNGEE. This CDR3 is built from 14 residues. The CDR3 DNA reads as TGTGCCAGCAGCGTGGGGACGGGGGACTATGGCTACACCTTC. It codes for CASSVGTGDYGYTF.

In nucleotides, the CDR3 is TGCAGTGCTATCCCCGTAGCGGGGGCCCACCAAGAGACCCAGTACTTC. Its translation: CSAIPVAGAHQETQYF. The V and J genes are TRBV20-1 and TRBJ2-5; TRBD2 matches at 9 bases. Germline CDR1 is DFQATT and CDR2 is SNEGSKA (reference sequence). V lost 4 bases and J lost 0; bases outside the gene matches: 9. This CDR3 region has 16 residues.

J is TRBJ2-5 and V is TRBV11-1, with D unresolved. The J call is uncertain, as TRBJ2-7 better fits the DNA end. This CDR3 region has 12 residues. Germline-derived CDR1 and CDR2 are SGHAT and FQDESV (reference sequence). CDR3 sequence reads: CASSLEQYEQYF. The CDR3 nucleotides are TGTGCCAGCAGCTTAGAGCAGTACGAGCAGTACTTC.

The chain combines TRBV20-1 with TRBJ2-7; 11 bases are a match to TRBD2. The CDR3 has 15 amino acids. Trimming at V came to 6 bases and at J to 2 bases, leaving 9 bases not matched to a gene. CDR1 is DFQATT and CDR2 is SNEGSKA in the germline V gene (reference sequence). The CDR3 region has the DNA TGCAGTGCGGCCCGGGGACTAGCGGTCACCTACGAGCAGTACTTC. It encodes CSAARGLAVTYEQYF.

The V and J genes are TRBV7-3 and TRBJ2-5; 9 nucleotides line up with TRBD2. This CDR3 spans 19 amino acids. Germline CDR1 SGHTA, CDR2 FQGTGA. V shed 2 bases and J 0 bases; nucleotides not matched to a gene: 13. The DNA for the CDR3 is TGTGCCAGCAGCTTATTGCCCACTAGCGGGTTGGACCACCAAGAGACCCAGTACTTC. Translating it yields CASSLLPTSGLDHQETQYF.